A single sample gave rise to the 31 T cell receptor beta chains below, sequenced in a study of shared clonotypes between healthy human individuals. TCRdb keeps only in-frame clones here, not all; method: immunoSEQ multiplex PCR. The sample contains approximately 100,000 clones, under 70% of which appear only once. The sequenced sample consisted of memory CD8+ T cells sorted from blood. Noted subset: CD45RO+ cells pooled with CCR7-negative TemRA cells. The receptors here all came from a woman in her 30s in good health.

This clone was observed a single time. V is TRBV5-4 and J is TRBJ2-7; D not certain. V gave up 4 bases and J gave up 5 bases, with 22 bases separating them. CDR1 and CDR2 from the germline V gene are SGHNT and YYREEE (reference sequence). This CDR3 region has 16 residues. In nucleotides, the CDR3 is TGTGCCAGCAGCCCAGATTGGACGGCCACTTCTCACGAGCAGTACTTC. Translating it yields CASSPDWTATSHEQYF.

The chain couples TRBV6-5 to TRBJ2-7, with 7 bases that match TRBD1. Germline trimming cut 0 bases from V and 4 bases from J; bases unmatched to any gene: 9. From germline, CDR1 is MNHEY and CDR2 SVGAGI. The CDR3 has 16 amino acids. The CDR3 nucleotides read TGTGCCAGCAGTTACTCCGGTCTAGACAGGGCATACGAGCAGTACTTC. Amino acid sequence: CASSYSGLDRAYEQYF.

This chain joins TRBV15 and TRBJ2-7; TRBD2 aligns across 8 bases. V shed 3 bases and J 2 bases; nucleotides not matched to a gene: 6. CDR1 is LNHNV and CDR2 is YYDKDF in the germline V gene (reference sequence). This CDR3 contains 15 residues. The chain's CDR3 is CATSSETSGPYEQYF. In nucleotides, the CDR3 is TGTGCCACCAGCAGTGAAACTAGCGGCCCCTACGAGCAGTACTTC.

The J gene is TRBJ2-7, the V gene TRBV7-9, with D perhaps TRBD1 (5 bases). The CDR3 sequence is 15 residues long. Germline V gene data show CDR1 as SEHNR and CDR2 as FQNEAQ (reference sequence). Trimming pared 5 bases from V and 4 bases from J, leaving 18 bases between. The DNA for the CDR3 is TGTGCCAGCAGCCGAGGACAAGTTAAGGATTACGAGCAGTACTTC. Its translation is CASSRGQVKDYEQYF.

The V gene is TRBV7-6, the J gene TRBJ2-1; TRBD2 matches 11 bases. V shed 4 bases, J shed 8 bases, and the junction held 4 bases outside the gene matches. The CDR3 spans 14 residues. Germline V gives CDR1 SGHVS, CDR2 FNYEAQ. The CDR3 coding sequence is TGTGCCAGCAGCTCTACTAGCGGGAGCTATGAGCAGTTCTTC. Residues: CASSSTSGSYEQFF.

This clone was found a few times. The CDR3 coding sequence is TGTGCCACCATAGGACAGATGGAAGGCTACACCTTC. It specifies CATIGQMEGYTF. The V gene is TRBV10-3, the J gene TRBJ1-2; perhaps TRBD1 as D (6 bases). The CDR3 extends over 12 amino acids. CDR1 ENHRY and CDR2 SYGVKD come from the germline V gene. V was trimmed by 10 bases and J by 8 bases, leaving 17 bases between them.

The V gene is TRBV27, the J gene TRBJ2-1, with TRBD2 matching over 7 bases. The germline V gene encodes CDR1 MNHEY and CDR2 SMNVEV (reference sequence). The CDR3 contains 13 residues. V lost 5 bases and J lost 8; bases outside the gene matches: 6. The CDR3 DNA sequence: TGTGCCAGCAGTGGGGGAGGGGCCCATGAGCAGTTCTTC. Translating gives CASSGGGAHEQFF.

The V gene is TRBV5-6, the J gene TRBJ2-1; D not resolved. The CDR3 spans 14 residues. V dropped 2 bases and J dropped 4 bases, with 10 bases sitting between them. Germline lookup yields CDR1 SGHDT and CDR2 YYEEEE. The CDR3 DNA sequence: TGTGCCAGCAGCTTTCTACAAACATACAATGAGCAGTTCTTC. Its translation: CASSFLQTYNEQFF.

This clone has just a few counts. This sequence joins TRBV7-2 and TRBJ2-7, with 7 bases lining up with TRBD2. The CDR3 covers 15 residues. The germline gives CDR1 SGHTA, CDR2 FQGNSA. V was pared by 1 base and J by 5 bases, with 8 bases of the junction left unmatched. CDR3 in amino acids: CASSLVGGSSHEQYF. DNA of the CDR3: TGTGCCAGCAGCTTAGTGGGAGGGAGTTCCCACGAGCAGTACTTC.

V usage is TRBV7-9 and J usage is TRBJ2-5, with 10 bases lining up with TRBD1. Trimming cost V 4 bases and J 2 bases; bases outside gene matches: 7. The CDR3 totals 16 residues. Germline-derived CDR1 and CDR2 are SEHNR and FQNEAQ (reference sequence). CDR3 bases: TGTGCCAGCAGCTGGCCGGGACAGGGGACACAAGAGACCCAGTACTTC. Residues: CASSWPGQGTQETQYF.

The chain couples TRBV21-1 to TRBJ2-7; the table's D call TRBD2 went unverified against the DNA. TRBV21-1 is given as a pseudogene. The CDR3 extends over 15 amino acids. CDR3 DNA sequence: TGTGCCAGCAGCTCACCGACTAGGGCCCCCTACGAGCAGTACTTC. This translates into CASSSPTRAPYEQYF.

The chain is built from TRBV14 and TRBJ2-6; TRBD1 agrees at 8 bases. This CDR3 comprises 19 residues. Germline V gives CDR1 SGHDN, CDR2 FVKESK. J gave up 1 base and V 4 bases, and 12 bases lay outside the gene matches. The chain's CDR3 is CASSRTDRGLFSGANVLTF. The CDR3 bases are TGTGCCAGCAGCCGAACCGACAGGGGACTCTTTTCTGGGGCCAACGTCCTGACTTTC.

The chain uses TRBV5-6 and TRBJ2-1, with 10 bases that match TRBD1. Germline CDR1 and CDR2: SGHDT and YYEEEE. V dropped 4 bases and J dropped 5; count of bases not matched to a gene: 3. This CDR3 has 14 amino acids. In nucleotides, the CDR3 is TGTGCCAGCAGCAAGGGGACAGGGGACAATGAGCAGTTCTTC. It specifies CASSKGTGDNEQFF.

The V and J genes are TRBV13 and TRBJ2-7, with D possibly called TRBD1 or TRBD2 (5 bases each). CDR3 length equals 13 residues. The germline CDR1 and CDR2 sequences are PRHDT and FYEKMQ (reference sequence). Trimming pared 5 bases from V and 2 bases from J, leaving 10 bases between. Written as DNA, the CDR3 is TGTGCCAGCAGCCGGGACGTCCCCTACGAGCAGTACTTC. It yields the protein CASSRDVPYEQYF.

The chain links TRBV28 to TRBJ1-2; TRBD1 agrees at 8 bases. CDR3 size: 16 residues. J lost 4 bases, V lost 2 bases, and 9 bases had no gene match. The germline CDR1 and CDR2 sequences are MDHEN and SYDVKM. CDR3 sequence (DNA): TGTGCCAGCAGTTTAGTGGTACAGGGGGTGAGCTATGGCTACACCTTC. As protein: CASSLVVQGVSYGYTF.

At least ten counts were recorded for this clone. The chain joins TRBV4-2 to TRBJ2-7; no clear D gene. This CDR3 has 15 amino acids. Trimming pared 2 bases from V and 2 bases from J, leaving 13 bases between. Germline-derived CDR1 and CDR2 are LGHNA and YNFKEQ. In DNA, the CDR3 is TGTGCCAGCAGCCAAAACTGGGAACCTACCTACGAGCAGTACTTC. Protein: CASSQNWEPTYEQYF.

The J gene is TRBJ2-3, the V gene TRBV5-4, with TRBD2 matching over 8 bases. CDR1 is SGHNT and CDR2 is YYREEE in the germline V gene (reference sequence). V lost 2 bases, J lost 1 base, and 3 bases stayed unmatched. This CDR3 region has 15 residues. CDR3 in amino acids: CASSLAGAGTDTQYF. The CDR3 region has the DNA TGTGCCAGCAGCTTAGCGGGAGCGGGCACAGATACGCAGTATTTT.

The gene calls are TRBV7-8 and TRBJ1-5; D ambiguous. This CDR3 has 13 residues. Germline values: CDR1 SGHVS, CDR2 FQNEAQ. V was shortened by 2 bases and J by 5 bases, with 7 bases between the two germline ends. The CDR3 here is CASSLMLDQPQHF. Written as DNA, the CDR3 is TGTGCCAGCAGCTTAATGTTGGATCAGCCCCAGCATTTT.

V and J are TRBV19 and TRBJ2-7, with D perhaps TRBD2 (6 bases). The germline V and J ends were trimmed by 7 bases and 4 bases, with 14 bases remaining between them. The CDR3 covers 13 residues. The germline CDR1 and CDR2 sequences are LNHDA and SQIVND (reference sequence). The CDR3 nucleotides are TGTGCCAGTATGGGGGGATCGGGATACGAGCAGTACTTC. Translating it yields CASMGGSGYEQYF.

The chain has TRBV7-9 and TRBJ1-2; D gene ambiguous. The germline CDR1 and CDR2 sequences are SEHNR and FQNEAQ (reference sequence). V dropped 3 bases and J dropped 2 bases, with 10 bases sitting between them. CDR3 length: 14 amino acids. CDR3 nucleotide sequence: TGTGCCAGCAGCTTTCAAGACGGAAACTATGGCTACACCTTC. Encoded protein: CASSFQDGNYGYTF.

This clone came up once. The chain carries TRBV5-4 and TRBJ2-5, with 8 positions matching TRBD1. V lost 1 base, J lost 5 bases, and 4 bases stayed unmatched. Germline V gene lookup returns CDR1 SGHNT and CDR2 YYREEE (reference sequence). The CDR3 has 14 residues. As DNA, the CDR3 is TGTGCCAGCAGCTTGTCAGGGGGCGCCGAGACCCAGTACTTC. It codes for CASSLSGGAETQYF.

This chain uses TRBV28 with TRBJ1-5; D gene unclear. With 2 bases removed from V and 0 bases from J, the gap between germline ends came to 8 bases. This CDR3 spans 15 amino acids. From germline, CDR1 is MDHEN and CDR2 SYDVKM. The CDR3 spells CASSLTGYSNQPQHF. In DNA, the CDR3 is TGTGCCAGCAGTTTAACGGGTTATAGCAATCAGCCCCAGCATTTT.

The gene calls are TRBV28 and TRBJ1-5; D is possibly TRBD1 (5 bases). Germline V gene lookup returns CDR1 MDHEN and CDR2 SYDVKM. V gave up 6 bases and J gave up 0 bases, with 15 bases separating them. The CDR3 loop spans 16 amino acids. The CDR3, as DNA: TGTGCCAGCAGGCCTAGGGACTGGAATAGCAATCAGCCCCAGCATTTT. Protein product: CASRPRDWNSNQPQHF. Together with reference TRBV28 and TRBJ1-5, the CDR3 gives the full variable domain: DVKVTQSSRYLVKRTGEKVFLECVQDMDHENMFWYRQDPGLGLRLIYFSYDVKMKEKGDIPEGYSVSREKKERFSLILESASTNQTSMYLCASRPRDWNSNQPQHFGDGTRLSIL.

For this clone: At the DNA level, this CDR3 is encoded by other sequences in the same sample as well. This sequence joins TRBV4-1 and TRBJ1-1; no reliable D call. The germline gives CDR1 MGHRA, CDR2 YSYEKL. Trimming stripped 3 bases from V and 2 bases from J, with 7 bases between. The CDR3 has 13 residues. The CDR3 is CASSQVGNTEAFF. The CDR3 DNA sequence: TGCGCCAGCAGCCAGGTGGGAAACACTGAAGCTTTCTTT.

This rearrangement joins TRBV25-1 to TRBJ2-1; possible D gene TRBD2, 6 bases. CDR1 is MGHDK and CDR2 is SYGVNS in the germline V gene. V was trimmed by 4 bases and J by 3 bases, leaving 19 bases between them. CDR3 length: 17 residues. CDR3: CASSVDLEGTVYNEQFF. As DNA, the CDR3 is TGTGCCAGCAGTGTTGACTTGGAGGGAACCGTCTACAATGAGCAGTTCTTC.

V gene TRBV7-2 combines with J gene TRBJ1-1; tentatively, D is TRBD1 (6 bases). V lost 2 bases and J 2 bases, leaving 12 bases between the germline ends. The germline CDR1 and CDR2 sequences are SGHTA and FQGNSA. This CDR3 comprises 15 residues. CDR3 amino acids: CASSLLTGTNTEAFF. In DNA, the CDR3 is TGTGCCAGCAGCTTACTTACAGGGACTAACACTGAAGCTTTCTTT.

The chain carries TRBV6-1 and TRBJ2-6; a weak D match, TRBD1 (6 bases). Trimming removed 4 bases from V and 0 bases from J, with 10 bases in between. Germline CDR1 reads MNHNS; CDR2 reads SASEGT. The CDR3 sequence is 16 residues long. The CDR3 DNA reads as TGTGCCAGCAGTGGTACGACAGGCTCTGGGGCCAACGTCCTGACTTTC. This encodes CASSGTTGSGANVLTF.

J is TRBJ1-3 and V is TRBV5-6, with D perhaps matching TRBD1 (6 bases). There are 13 residues in the CDR3. The germline gives CDR1 SGHDT, CDR2 YYEEEE. V lost 4 bases and J lost 8, with 13 bases in between. Here the CDR3 reads CASSGAGDYTIYF. CDR3 DNA: TGTGCCAGCAGCGGGGCAGGGGATTACACCATATATTTT.

V usage is TRBV5-8 and J usage is TRBJ2-7; unclear D gene. This CDR3 region has 15 residues. V dropped 0 bases and J dropped 7 bases, with 17 bases sitting between them. From germline, CDR1 is SGHTS and CDR2 YDEGEE. The CDR3 DNA sequence: TGTGCCAGCAGCTTGGGAGACACCATTTTGAGGGAGCAGTACTTC. The encoded protein is CASSLGDTILREQYF.

The chain joins TRBV11-2 to TRBJ2-5; perhaps D is TRBD1 or TRBD2 (5 bases each). V lost 5 bases and J 5 bases, leaving 12 bases between the germline ends. From germline, CDR1 is SGHAT and CDR2 FQNNGV. This CDR3 is 13 amino acids long. The CDR3 sequence is CASSLAWGETQYF. The CDR3 nucleotides read TGTGCCAGCAGCCTGGCCTGGGGGGAGACCCAGTACTTC.

The chain uses TRBV7-9 and TRBJ2-1; maybe TRBD1 (5 bases). CDR3 length equals 15 residues. The germline V gene has CDR1 SEHNR and CDR2 FQNEAQ (reference sequence). V was cut by 2 bases and J by 3 bases, with 11 bases left in between. The DNA of the CDR3 is TGTGCCAGCAGCTTATACTCGACAGTCTACAATGAGCAGTTCTTC. This gives the protein CASSLYSTVYNEQFF.